This T cell receptor (beta chain) appears in the sequencing data of a study of tissue T cells after allogeneic stem cell transplantation. Time point reported: mouse harvest day 14 after allogeneic transplant. The graft held 10^6 splenic CD5+ T cells and 10^7 T-cell-depleted bone marrow cells. The V gene lost 3 bases and the J gene lost 4 bases, with 10 bases spanning the gap. The CDR3 covers 15 residues. Germline assignment: CDR1 KGHPV and CDR2 FQNQEV (reference sequence). Clones were read by immunoSEQ multiplex PCR, and TCRdb kept only the in-frame ones, dropping some. The sample comprises approximately 5,000 clones, less than 35% of which are singletons, and approximately 6.7% rests with the top ten. Remarks on this clone: These gene names are mouse names. The read gets to within 1 residue of the CDR3 end, and the germline J gene fills in the rest.

The chain employs TRBV26 and TRBJ1-6, with D possibly being TRBD1 (6 bases). TRBJ1-6 is an ORF for which the function is uncertain. This clonotype originated in a female BALB/c mouse given C57BL/6 T cells with graft-versus-host disease after an allogeneic hematopoietic cell transplant. The material sequenced was skin. The chain's CDR3 is CASSLGGHYNSPLYF. The DNA read from the CDR3 is TGTGCCAGCAGTCTTGGGGGACATTATAATTCGCCCCTCTAC.